These 21 T cell receptor beta chains share one sample of origin, sequenced in a study of blood T cell repertoires in COVID-19. Sequenced by immunoSEQ multiplex PCR; TCRdb stores in-frame clones only, minus some. The sample lists roughly 280,000 clones, roughly 90% occurring once. The sample consisted of peripheral blood. The receptors shown here come from a man aged 25 to 40 with active or convalescent COVID-19.

This clone has a handful of counts. For the CDR3, the DNA is TGTGCCAGCAGGCTCACCAGGGCCCACGAGCAGTACTTC. Protein: CASRLTRAHEQYF. This sequence joins TRBV25-1 and TRBJ2-7; D possibly corresponds to TRBD1 (5 bases). Between the trimmed V and J ends, which lost 6 bases and 5 bases, there was a span of 14 bases. The CDR3 spans 13 residues. The germline CDR1 and CDR2 sequences are MGHDK and SYGVNS.

The chain employs TRBV10-2 and TRBJ2-3, with a weak D call TRBD1 (5 bases). Germline-derived CDR1 and CDR2 are WSHSY and SAAADI. The CDR3 is 17 residues long. The V and J ends lost 7 bases and 0 bases respectively, with 20 bases between them. The CDR3 bases are TGCGCCAGCACCAGACAGAATCCGGGCATTAGCACAGATACGCAGTATTTT. Translating it yields CASTRQNPGISTDTQYF.

The chain carries TRBV6-6 and TRBJ2-3, with 7 bases lining up with TRBD2. CDR1 and CDR2 (germline): MNHNY, SVGAGI (reference sequence). CDR3 length: 16 amino acids. V gave up 3 bases and J gave up 6 bases; unmatched junction bases: 12. Here the CDR3 reads CASSYDRGGRGDTQYF. DNA of the CDR3: TGTGCCAGCAGTTATGATCGTGGCGGGCGGGGGGATACGCAGTATTTT.

This rearrangement joins TRBV19 to TRBJ1-5; no clear D gene. CDR1 is LNHDA, CDR2 SQIVND, per germline (reference sequence). This CDR3 has 18 residues. The V end was cut by 1 base, the J end by 1 base, with 17 bases between. As DNA, the CDR3 is TGTGCCAGTAGTATAGTCCTAAACAGCCTACCCAGCAATCAGCCCCAGCATTTT. Translated: CASSIVLNSLPSNQPQHF.

V gene TRBV24-1 combines with J gene TRBJ1-6; 10 positions match TRBD1. The CDR3 spans 19 residues. V lost 3 bases to trimming and J lost 10 bases; unmatched junction nucleotides: 17. CDR1 is KGHDR, CDR2 SFDVKD, per germline. CDR3 loop: CATSDASLSGTGVCSPLHF. CDR3 sequence (DNA): TGTGCCACCAGTGATGCGAGCTTATCCGGGACAGGGGTATGCTCACCCCTCCACTTT.

V usage is TRBV5-1 and J usage is TRBJ2-7; 7 positions agree with TRBD2. Losses at the gene ends were 4 bases for V and 2 bases for J; bases not matched to a gene: 9. Germline V lookup: CDR1 SGHRS, CDR2 YFSETQ. The CDR3 sequence is 15 residues long. The CDR3 is CASSPGGGATYEQYF. The CDR3 nucleotides are TGCGCCAGCAGCCCCGGGGGAGGGGCCACCTACGAGCAGTACTTC.

The chain combines TRBV30 with TRBJ2-3; tentative D call: TRBD1 (6 bases). V dropped 5 bases and J dropped 1 base, with 13 bases sitting between them. Germline V gives CDR1 GTSNPN, CDR2 SVGIG (reference sequence). There are 14 residues in the CDR3. The CDR3 nucleotides read TGTGCCTGGGATACGTCAGGGGGCACAGATACGCAGTATTTT. This sequence encodes CAWDTSGGTDTQYF.

CDR3 sequence (DNA): TGTGCCAGCAGCGGATGGACAGGGGCCGTCTACAATGAGCAGTTCTTC. Translation gives CASSGWTGAVYNEQFF. The chain joins TRBV5-8 to TRBJ2-1; 9 bases align to TRBD1. The J segment lost 3 bases and the V segment lost 4 bases, leaving 8 bases of the junction unmatched. CDR1 SGHTS and CDR2 YDEGEE come from the germline V gene. The CDR3 consists of 16 residues.

The V call is TRBV6-2 or TRBV6-3, the J call TRBJ1-1; TRBD1 might be the D (6 bases). There are 14 residues in the CDR3. Germline V CDR1 and CDR2: MNHEY, SVGEGT. V lost 2 bases to trimming and J lost 9 bases, with 16 bases between them. For the CDR3, the DNA is TGTGCCAGCAGTTACGGGACAACTGAGAGTAAAGCTTTCTTT. This encodes CASSYGTTESKAFF.

The chain links TRBV7-2 to TRBJ2-1; 12 bases match TRBD1. This CDR3 has 15 amino acids. V was clipped by 1 base and J by 10 bases; unmatched bases: 5. Germline lookup yields CDR1 SGHTA and CDR2 FQGNSA. The DNA for the CDR3 is TGTGCCAGCAGCTTAGGAGGGACAGGGGGCGGGGAGCAGTTCTTC. This gives the protein CASSLGGTGGGEQFF.

V usage is TRBV6-2 or TRBV6-3 and J usage is TRBJ2-2; TRBD2 agrees at 8 bases. The CDR3 sequence is 16 residues long. The V gene's germline CDR1 is MNHEY and CDR2 SVGEGT. Trimming removed 4 bases from V and 2 bases from J; junction bases left unmatched: 6. This CDR3 reads CASSLSSGGNTGELFF. In nucleotides, the CDR3 is TGTGCCAGCAGTTTATCCAGCGGGGGCAACACCGGGGAGCTGTTTTTT.

J is TRBJ2-1 and V is TRBV19; 7 nucleotides agree with TRBD2. This CDR3 is built from 17 residues. CDR1 is LNHDA and CDR2 is SQIVND in the germline V gene (reference sequence). Trimming took 0 bases from V and 10 from J; bases not matched to a gene: 15. Written as DNA, the CDR3 is TGTGCCAGTAGTATAGATCTTTGGACTAGTCTCGGACCCGAGCAGTTCTTC. Amino acid sequence: CASSIDLWTSLGPEQFF.

The chain employs TRBV9 and TRBJ2-3; D possibly corresponds to TRBD1 (6 bases). Trimming left V 5 bases short and J 0 bases short, with 16 bases between. The germline V gene has CDR1 SGDLS and CDR2 YYNGEE. The CDR3 loop spans 16 amino acids. The CDR3 sequence is CASSLTGQVSTDTQYF. The CDR3, as DNA: TGTGCCAGCAGTCTTACAGGGCAGGTGAGCACAGATACGCAGTATTTT.

DNA for the CDR3: TGCGCCAGCAGCCCAGGAAACAGGGGTGCCACAGATACGCAGTATTTT. Its protein is CASSPGNRGATDTQYF. V gene TRBV5-1 combines with J gene TRBJ2-3; 7 bases align to TRBD1. The trim removed 4 bases at V and 2 bases at J, leaving 10 bases unmatched. This CDR3 contains 16 residues. Germline CDR1 SGHRS, CDR2 YFSETQ.

The chain joins TRBV4-3 to TRBJ2-5, with a weak D call TRBD1 (6 bases). CDR3 size: 16 residues. With 1 base removed from V and 4 bases from J, the gap between germline ends came to 16 bases. The germline gives CDR1 LGHNA, CDR2 YSLEER. The CDR3 spells CASSQGYGGLRETQYF. CDR3 nucleotide sequence: TGCGCCAGCAGCCAAGGGTATGGGGGCCTTAGAGAGACCCAGTACTTC.

This clone was detected only a few times. This sequence joins TRBV5-4 and TRBJ1-3; no firm D call. The CDR3 runs 13 residues. Germline lookup yields CDR1 SGHNT and CDR2 YYREEE (reference sequence). Trimming shortened V by 4 bases and J by 3 bases, and 8 bases separated the two germline ends. DNA for the CDR3: TGTGCCAGCAGCCTCATCAGTGGAAACACCATATATTTT. Translating gives CASSLISGNTIYF.

The rearrangement joins TRBV7-2 to TRBJ1-5, with 9 bases identical to TRBD1. Germline lookup yields CDR1 SGHTA and CDR2 FQGNSA. V lost 2 bases, J lost 8 bases, and 4 bases stayed unmatched. This CDR3 is built from 14 residues. This CDR3 reads CASSLNRGLEPQHF. The CDR3 bases are TGTGCCAGCAGCTTAAACAGGGGGCTGGAGCCCCAGCATTTT.

This clone was seen a handful of times. The J gene is TRBJ1-2, the V gene TRBV5-8, with 7 nucleotides matching TRBD1. The CDR3 is made up of 13 amino acids. V shed 4 bases and J 2 bases; nucleotides not matched to a gene: 2. Per germline, CDR1 SGHTS and CDR2 YDEGEE. The CDR3 protein is CASSGTVNYGYTF. For the CDR3, the DNA is TGTGCCAGCAGCGGGACAGTGAACTATGGCTACACCTTC.

CDR3 residues: CASSLQGAGTLSGNTIYF. The CDR3, as DNA: TGTGCCAGCAGCTTACAGGGCGCTGGCACACTCTCTGGAAACACCATATATTTT. The chain has TRBV13 and TRBJ1-3, with D possibly matching TRBD1 (5 bases). The CDR3 has 18 amino acids. Germline lookup yields CDR1 PRHDT and CDR2 FYEKMQ (reference sequence). V dropped 2 bases and J dropped 0 bases, with 17 bases sitting between them.

The chain carries TRBV6-2 or TRBV6-3 and TRBJ2-5; a possible D gene is TRBD1 (5 bases). The V and J ends lost 4 bases and 5 bases respectively, with 23 bases between them. This CDR3 contains 17 residues. The germline CDR1 and CDR2 sequences are MNHEY and SVGEGT. CDR3 region: CASSFTLPRQSRETQYF. The CDR3 coding sequence is TGTGCCAGCAGTTTCACCCTGCCAAGACAGTCTAGGGAGACCCAGTACTTC.

The gene calls are TRBV9 and TRBJ1-2, with D perhaps matching TRBD1 (5 bases). The CDR3 length is 18 residues. Trimming pared 0 bases from V and 4 bases from J, leaving 22 bases between. Germline V gives CDR1 SGDLS, CDR2 YYNGEE. The CDR3 loop reads CASSVAPGGEAGSYGYTF. In DNA, the CDR3 is TGTGCCAGCAGCGTAGCCCCCGGGGGGGAAGCGGGGTCCTATGGCTACACCTTC.